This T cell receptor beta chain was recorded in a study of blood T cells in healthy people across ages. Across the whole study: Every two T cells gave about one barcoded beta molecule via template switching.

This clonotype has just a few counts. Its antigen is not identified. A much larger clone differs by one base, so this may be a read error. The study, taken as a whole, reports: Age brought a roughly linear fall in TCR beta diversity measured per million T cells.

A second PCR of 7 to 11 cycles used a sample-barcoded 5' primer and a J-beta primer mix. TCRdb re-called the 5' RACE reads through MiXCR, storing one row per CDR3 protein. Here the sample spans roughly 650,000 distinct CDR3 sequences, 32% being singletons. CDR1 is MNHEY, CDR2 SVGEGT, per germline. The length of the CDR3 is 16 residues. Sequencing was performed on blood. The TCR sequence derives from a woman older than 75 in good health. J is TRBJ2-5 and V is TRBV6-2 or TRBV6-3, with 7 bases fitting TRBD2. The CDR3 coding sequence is TGTGCCAGCAGTTACGCTCGGCGGGGGAGACAAGAGACCCAGGACTTC. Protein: CASSYARRGRQETQDF.